This TCR beta chain is from a study of blood T cell repertoires in COVID-19. Study-wide background: COVID-19 samples from acute and convalescent phases originated in the United States, Italy and Spain.

This CDR3 contains 16 residues. V shed 7 bases and J 4 bases; nucleotides not matched to a gene: 14. Germline V CDR1 and CDR2: SQVTM, ANQGSEA. Produced via immunoSEQ multiplex PCR; TCRdb's table is partial and in-frame only. The sample holds roughly 180,000 clones; roughly nine tenths are singletons and the top ten take around 20%. The chain uses TRBV29-1 and TRBJ1-3, with TRBD1 matching over 9 bases. Specimen: peripheral blood. This receptor was taken from a man between 65 and 80 years old with active or convalescent COVID-19. The CDR3 DNA sequence: TGCAGCGCCTCTTGGGGACAGGGAGGAAGAGGAAACACCATATATTTT. It specifies CSASWGQGGRGNTIYF.